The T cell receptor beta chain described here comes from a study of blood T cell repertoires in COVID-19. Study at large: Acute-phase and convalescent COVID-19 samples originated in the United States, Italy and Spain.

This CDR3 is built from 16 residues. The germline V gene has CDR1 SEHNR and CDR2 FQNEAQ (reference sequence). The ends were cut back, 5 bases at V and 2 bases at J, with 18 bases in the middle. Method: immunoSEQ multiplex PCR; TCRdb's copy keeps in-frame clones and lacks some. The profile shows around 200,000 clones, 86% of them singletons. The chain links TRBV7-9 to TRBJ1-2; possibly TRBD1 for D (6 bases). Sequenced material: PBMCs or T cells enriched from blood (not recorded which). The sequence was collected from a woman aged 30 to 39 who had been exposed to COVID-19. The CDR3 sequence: CASSTETGTPNYGYTF. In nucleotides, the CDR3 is TGTGCCAGCAGCACTGAGACAGGCACCCCGAACTATGGCTACACCTTC.